The entry below gives a single T cell receptor (beta chain) sequence along with its context. Profiling relied on immunoSEQ multiplex PCR, and the TCRdb table lists in-frame clones only, not all of them. The sample has around 110,000 clones, around 80% seen once; the top ten hold 7% to 9.5%. V gave up 0 bases and J gave up 3 bases; unmatched junction bases: 6. Germline V gene sequence: CDR1 SGHNT, CDR2 YYREEE (reference sequence). The CDR3 length is 16 residues. The data belong to a study of blood T cell repertoires in COVID-19. Overall study: The cDNA or gDNA used as material had been derived from T cells, B-cell-depleted T cells, or PBMCs.

V gene TRBV5-4 combines with J gene TRBJ1-5; 7 bases are a match to TRBD1. The sequencing sample was made of peripheral blood. The clonotype comes from a man in his sixties or seventies with active or convalescent COVID-19. The CDR3 DNA reads TGTGCCAGCAGCTTGGGGGGTGGGACAGTCAATCAGCCCCAGCATTTT. Translation gives CASSLGGGTVNQPQHF.